These T cell receptor beta chains were read from a single sample in a study of T-cell memory formation after mild COVID-19. TCRdb re-called the 5' RACE reads with MiXCR, one entry per CDR3 protein. The sample lists about 430,000 distinct CDR3 sequences; roughly 17% were seen once. Sequenced input: PBMCs or a T cell subset sorted from them (not recorded which). Receptor source: a man in his late teens or twenties who had mild COVID-19 (a few samples of this study predate the infection). Cell type and time point are not known. Each CDR3 is given with its conserved first and last residue. The D gene is left open where the match is weak. Size values are once, few and many counts, or a class for expanded clones, and some rows have none.

-,TRBJ1-2,-,TRBV7-9,TGTGCCAGCAGCTTATTGGGGCAGGGCCGTGGCTACACCTTC,CASSLLGQGRGYTF
TRBD1,TRBJ1-5,few,TRBV6-6,TGTGCCAGCACTCGAGGGACAGGGGGCTCCCTCAATCAGCCCCAGCATTTT,CASTRGTGGSLNQPQHF
-,TRBJ2-2,-,TRBV20-1,TGCAGTGCTAGAGGGGGTTCGAACACCGGGGAGCTGTTTTTT,CSARGGSNTGELFF
-,TRBJ2-1,few,TRBV5-1,TGCGCCAGCAGCTTACAGTCGAATGAGCAGTTCTTC,CASSLQSNEQFF
-,TRBJ1-4,few,TRBV27,TGTGCCAGCAGCCAATTCGGGGTCGAGGGTGAAAAACTGTTTTTT,CASSQFGVEGEKLFF
-,TRBJ2-2,-,TRBV6-5,TGTGCCAGCAACCCGACAGGACCAGGCACCGGGGAGCTGTTTTTT,CASNPTGPGTGELFF
-,TRBJ2-7,-,TRBV12-3/TRBV12-4,TGTGCCAGCAGTTTCGAGGGCCCATTTTACGAGCAGTACTTC,CASSFEGPFYEQYF
-,TRBJ1-5,-,TRBV19,TGTGCCAGTACCCATGGGGGCAATAGCAATCAGCCCCAGCATTTT,CASTHGGNSNQPQHF
TRBD1,TRBJ1-2,few,TRBV18,TGTGCCAGCTCACCCATGGGGGACAGGGATAACTATGGCTACACCTTC,CASSPMGDRDNYGYTF
-,TRBJ2-4,few,TRBV29-1,TGCAGCGTTGGACGGGGGCCTTCAGACATTCAGTACTTC,CSVGRGPSDIQYF
-,TRBJ2-3,few,TRBV6-2/TRBV6-3,TGTGCCAGCAGCCGGGGTAGTGGGAGCACAGATACGCAGTATTTT,CASSRGSGSTDTQYF
TRBD1,TRBJ2-1,few,TRBV7-9,TGTGCCAGCAGCCCACAGGGGTGGGCCCACGGGGATGAGCAGTTCTTC,CASSPQGWAHGDEQFF
TRBD2,TRBJ2-3,-,TRBV30,TGTGCCTGGGCCTACAGCGGGGGGGGAGATACGCAGTATTTT,CAWAYSGGGDTQYF
TRBD1,TRBJ1-2,-,TRBV6-2/TRBV6-3,TGTGCCAGCAGTTTTCAGGGGGATGGCTACACCTTC,CASSFQGDGYTF
TRBD1,TRBJ2-7,few,TRBV3-1,TGTGCCAGCAGCCAAGTCCGGACAGGGGCGAGCGAGCAGTACTTC,CASSQVRTGASEQYF
-,TRBJ2-7,-,TRBV27,TGTGCCAGCAGTACCAGCCAGAAGATCGGATACGAGCAGTACTTC,CASSTSQKIGYEQYF
TRBD2,TRBJ2-7,few,TRBV7-2,TGTGCCAGCGCAGGACTAGCGGGACACGAGCAGTACTTC,CASAGLAGHEQYF
-,TRBJ2-6,many,TRBV20-1,TGCAGTGCTAGCCCCAGCTCTGGGGCCAACGTCCTGACTTTC,CSASPSSGANVLTF
TRBD1,TRBJ1-5,few,TRBV28,TGTGCCAGCAGTTTAGGCGGACAGGGGGTCAATCAGCCCCAGCATTTT,CASSLGGQGVNQPQHF
-,TRBJ2-5,-,TRBV20-1,TGCAGCGTACACAGGTCAGACAGACAAGAGACCCAGTACTTC,CSVHRSDRQETQYF
-,TRBJ1-6,-,TRBV19,TGTGCCAGTCGACCAGTCGGGGCATATTCACCCCTCCACTTT,CASRPVGAYSPLHF
-,TRBJ2-1,few,TRBV4-3,TGCGCCAGCAGCCAAGAAACCGGGGGCTACAATGAGCAGTTCTTC,CASSQETGGYNEQFF
TRBD2,TRBJ2-1,-,TRBV7-2,TGTGCCAGCTCGCGGGGGACCGGCCTCGGGCAGTTCTTC,CASSRGTGLGQFF
TRBD2,TRBJ2-3,-,TRBV5-1,TGCGACAGCAGTTCTGGGGGGGACACAGATACGCAGTATTTT,CDSSSGGDTDTQYF
-,TRBJ2-3,few,TRBV9,TGTGCCAGCAGCGTGGACCCCACCGGGGATACGCAGTATTTT,CASSVDPTGDTQYF
-,TRBJ2-1,-,TRBV7-2,TGTGCCAGCAGCTTAGGGGGGGACTTCAATGAGCAGTTCTTC,CASSLGGDFNEQFF
-,TRBJ1-3,-,TRBV29-1,TGCAGCGTGGGAAGGGGCGAAGGAAACACCATATATTTT,CSVGRGEGNTIYF
-,TRBJ1-5,-,TRBV12-3/TRBV12-4,TGTGCCAGCAGCCTGAGTGGGCAGTACAATCAGCCCCAGCATTTT,CASSLSGQYNQPQHF
-,TRBJ1-2,few,TRBV24-1,TGTGCCACCAGTGATTTACGGGGACGCTACACCTTC,CATSDLRGRYTF
-,TRBJ2-2,few,TRBV5-1,TGCGCCAGCAGCTTGGGGTCTTACGGGAATACCGGGGAGCTGTTTTTT,CASSLGSYGNTGELFF
TRBD2,TRBJ2-3,-,TRBV29-1,TGCAGCGTTGTACGTCGGGGGGGAACAGATACGCAGTATTTT,CSVVRRGGTDTQYF
-,TRBJ2-7,many,TRBV30,TGTGCCTGGAGTGTAGGGCTAGCAACCTACGAGCAGTACTTC,CAWSVGLATYEQYF
TRBD2,TRBJ2-3,-,TRBV6-5,TGTGCCAGCAGTTACTCTAGCGGGGGTCGCACAGATACGCAGTATTTT,CASSYSSGGRTDTQYF
TRBD1,TRBJ1-5,many,TRBV4-1,TGCGCCAGCAGTTTGGGACAGGGGCCGGTGGAGCCCCAGCATTTT,CASSLGQGPVEPQHF